These T cell receptor beta chains were read from a single sample in a study of blood T cells in healthy people across ages. TCRdb reprocessed the 5' RACE reads with MiXCR, giving one entry per CDR3 protein. Of almost 550,000 distinct CDR3 sequences listed, more than 20% were seen once; the top ten hold around 10%. The same data also went into a second study, on T cells of mothers and their children.

Sequences were obtained from blood. These receptors all come from a boy aged 5-17 years in good health. Both conserved end residues are part of each CDR3. A D gene is named only where the DNA matches it firmly. Rows give clone size only sometimes, using once, few, many, or a class for an expanded clone.

d_gene,j_gene,abundance,v_gene,CDR3nt,CDR3aa
.,TRBJ1-1,few,TRBV2,TGTGCCAGCAGTGGGGACACTGAAGCTTTCTTT,CASSGDTEAFF
.,TRBJ2-5,.,TRBV20-1,TGCAGTGCCTTAAGGCGGTTGGGCGAAGAGACCCAGTACTTC,CSALRRLGEETQYF
TRBD1,TRBJ1-1,.,TRBV20-1,TGCAGTGCTAGAGATCGATCCTGGGACAGGGGGCGGGAGGCTGAAGCTTTCTTT,CSARDRSWDRGREAEAFF
.,TRBJ2-7,.,TRBV19,TGTGCCAGTAGTAATGTGGGAATGAACTCCTACGAGCAGTACTTC,CASSNVGMNSYEQYF
TRBD2,TRBJ2-7,.,TRBV7-2,TGTGCCAGCAGTGCCGCGGGAGGGGGCTACGAGCAGTACTTC,CASSAAGGGYEQYF
.,TRBJ2-2,.,TRBV6-6,TGTGCCAGCAGTTACTCATCTCTGAACACCGGGGAGCTGTTTTTT,CASSYSSLNTGELFF
.,TRBJ2-1,few,TRBV9,TGTGCCAGCAGCACGGGACCGAGCGCCTACAATGAGCAGTTCTTC,CASSTGPSAYNEQFF
TRBD1,TRBJ2-3,few,TRBV7-2,TGTGCCAGCAGCTTACCCAGGGGGCGTACAGATACGCAGTATTTT,CASSLPRGRTDTQYF
.,TRBJ1-5,few,TRBV5-6,TGTGCCAGCAGCTTACTTTTGGGCAATCAGCCCCAGCATTTT,CASSLLLGNQPQHF
.,TRBJ1-1,few,TRBV25-1,TGTGCTAGCAGTGGAGGGCGGCATGAAGCTTTCTTT,CASSGGRHEAFF
TRBD2,TRBJ2-1,few,TRBV7-2,TGTGCCGGCAGCCCACCTGGGACTAGCTCCTACAATGAGCAGTTCTTC,CAGSPPGTSSYNEQFF
TRBD1,TRBJ2-1,few,TRBV29-1,TGCAGCGGACCGGGACAGGGCAACAATGAGCAGTTCTTC,CSGPGQGNNEQFF